The 10 T cell receptor beta chains below come from one sample, sequenced in a study of T cells in Graves' hyperthyroidism and ophthalmopathy. Amplified regions were TCR beta CDR3 sequences from RNA transcripts. First-round RT-PCR of the TCR CDR3 relied on the HTBI primer set. In TCRdb, the multiplex PCR reads were re-called with MiXCR into one record per CDR3 protein. The sample includes about 480,000 distinct CDR3 sequences, approximately 15% of them seen just once. Sequencing used blood. These receptors all stem from a woman aged 18-29 years with Graves' hyperthyroidism.

In this sample, this clonotype turned up many times. V usage is TRBV27 and J usage is TRBJ2-7; TRBD2 matches at 8 bases. J was trimmed by 3 bases and V by 4 bases; bases with no gene match: 8. The germline CDR1 and CDR2 sequences are MNHEY and SMNVEV (reference sequence). This CDR3 region has 15 residues. The CDR3 DNA follows: TGTGCCAGCAGTTACACAACTAGCGGCAACTACGAGCAGTACTTC. Residues: CASSYTTSGNYEQYF.

This clonotype was seen a few times. One base away lies a much larger clone, so this may be a sequencing read error. This sequence joins TRBV29-1 and TRBJ2-7, with 14 bases identical to TRBD2. The germline gives CDR1 SQVTM, CDR2 ANQGSEA. The CDR3 runs 13 residues. V lost 6 bases, J lost 6 bases, and 4 bases stayed unmatched. The CDR3 DNA is TGCAGCGTGGGGACTAGCGGGAGTGGCGAGCAGTACTTC. It is translated as CSVGTSGSGEQYF.

There are many counts of this clonotype. The V and J genes are TRBV12-3 or TRBV12-4 and TRBJ2-7, with 9 nucleotides matching TRBD1. The CDR3 totals 14 residues. V was clipped by 3 bases and J by 5 bases; unmatched bases: 5. The CDR3: CASSFGTGFHEQYF. The CDR3 DNA sequence: TGTGCCAGCAGTTTTGGGACAGGGTTCCACGAGCAGTACTTC.

This clonotype was seen many times. The chain recombines TRBV5-1 with TRBJ2-1; D unclear. The V gene's germline CDR1 is SGHRS and CDR2 YFSETQ. V was trimmed by 4 bases and J by 0 bases, leaving 35 bases between them. The CDR3 is made up of 23 amino acids. CDR3: CASSPFSAPVTKHVVCSYNEQFF. In DNA form, the CDR3 reads TGCGCCAGCAGCCCCTTCAGTGCCCCCGTTACAAAACACGTTGTTTGCTCCTACAATGAGCAGTTCTTC.

The table lists this clonotype with many counts. The V gene is TRBV30, the J gene TRBJ1-3; D call uncertain. Germline CDR1 reads GTSNPN; CDR2 reads SVGIG (reference sequence). The CDR3 is 13 amino acids. V lost 7 bases and J lost 3, with 13 bases in between. The CDR3 coding sequence is TGTGCCTCAGACCGGACGCTTGGAAACACCATATATTTT. This encodes CASDRTLGNTIYF.

This clonotype was seen many times. The gene calls are TRBV5-1 and TRBJ1-6; D gene ambiguous. The germline CDR1 and CDR2 sequences are SGHRS and YFSETQ. This CDR3 region has 15 residues. The germline V and J ends were trimmed by 0 bases and 10 bases, with 14 bases remaining between them. CDR3 sequence: CASSLVGGGLSPLHF. The CDR3 DNA is TGCGCCAGCAGCTTGGTCGGAGGCGGCTTATCACCCCTCCACTTT.

A note on this clonotype: This may stem from a read error, because a much larger clone lies one nucleotide away. The chain joins TRBV6-9 to TRBJ1-2; D gene uncertain. The V and J ends lost 2 bases and 2 bases respectively, with 9 bases between them. Looked up from germline, CDR1 is MNHGY and CDR2 is SVAAGI. There are 14 residues in the CDR3. CDR3 residues: CASSYGQLNYGYTF. CDR3 sequence (DNA): TGTGCCAGCAGTTATGGGCAGCTAAACTATGGCTACACCTTC.

In its sample, this clonotype was seen many times. The V gene is TRBV3-1, the J gene TRBJ2-7; maybe TRBD2 (6 bases). V was shortened by 2 bases and J by 0 bases, with 11 bases between the two germline ends. The CDR3 sequence is 15 residues long. CDR1 is LGHDT and CDR2 is YNNKEL in the germline V gene (reference sequence). The CDR3 DNA is TGTGCCAGCAGCCAAACCCGGGACTCCTCCTACGAGCAGTACGTC. Its protein is CASSQTRDSSYEQYV.

At least ten counts were recorded for this clonotype. V gene TRBV6-1 combines with J gene TRBJ2-1; D is uncertain. The CDR3 is 11 amino acids. The germline V and J ends were trimmed by 2 bases and 7 bases, with 3 bases remaining between them. CDR1 and CDR2 from the germline V gene are MNHNS and SASEGT. The CDR3 DNA sequence: TGTGCCAGCAGTGAATCAAATGAGCAGTTCTTC. Its translation: CASSESNEQFF.

At least ten counts were recorded for this clonotype. The chain uses TRBV20-1 and TRBJ2-3; TRBD2 aligns across 16 bases. With V trimmed by 5 bases and J by 3 bases, 8 bases remained unmatched. The CDR3 totals 17 residues. Germline-derived CDR1 and CDR2 are DFQATT and SNEGSKA (reference sequence). The CDR3 nucleotides read TGCAGTGCTGATAAGGGGACTAGCGGGAGGGCGACAGATACGCAGTATTTT. Its translation is CSADKGTSGRATDTQYF.